This TCR beta chain emerged from a study of T cell clones after liver transplantation. Study overall: Without induction therapy, subjects received standard immunosuppression until 12-24 months post-transplant. Study-level findings and limits: In 5 of 8 subjects, circulating graft-donor-reactive CD4 TCRbeta sequences fell significantly after transplant.

Note on this clone: Its specificity is unknown.

Deletions cut 0 bases from V and 2 bases from J, with 9 bases between. This CDR3 is 15 amino acids long. Germline assignment: CDR1 SGHTA and CDR2 FQGNSA. Using immunoSEQ multiplex PCR, the repertoire was profiled, and TCRdb retains in-frame clones only, with some absent. This repertoire shows just under 60,000 clones, about 70% found once; its top ten account for approximately 2.8%. The chain links TRBV7-2 to TRBJ2-3; D gene uncertain. This TCR came from a human patient who received a liver transplant. The T cells may come from the graft donor. The sequences come from CD4+ T cells from blood, collected at the 15-month timepoint. The CDR3 bases are TGTGCCAGCAGCTTAGCCATCGGATCCACAGATACGCAGTATTTT. This codes for CASSLAIGSTDTQYF.